Presented here are 18 T cell receptor beta chains from one specimen sequenced in a study of T-cell reconstitution after alpha-beta-depleted transplantation in children. A TCRbeta library incorporating unique molecular identifiers was prepared. TCRdb re-analysed the PCR reads in MiXCR, keeping a single row per CDR3 protein. Here the sample spans about 72,000 distinct CDR3 sequences, approximately 7.3% being singletons. The sample here was PBMCs from the stem cell graft donor, taken from the stem cell graft. Source of these receptors: a human donor who donated a stem cell graft to a child with acute lymphoblastic leukemia.

This clonotype has ten or more counts. V usage is TRBV5-1 and J usage is TRBJ2-7; D call uncertain. There are 13 residues in the CDR3. The V gene lost 7 bases and the J gene lost 4 bases, with 15 bases spanning the gap. Per germline, CDR1 SGHRS and CDR2 YFSETQ. CDR3 residues: CASARNSPYEQYF. For the CDR3, the DNA is TGCGCCAGCGCCCGGAACAGCCCTTACGAGCAGTACTTC.

This clonotype turned up a few times. This chain links TRBV13 with TRBJ2-5; 11 nucleotides line up with TRBD1. Germline trimming cut 5 bases from V and 6 bases from J; bases unmatched to any gene: 11. This CDR3 has 16 residues. The V gene's germline CDR1 is PRHDT and CDR2 FYEKMQ (reference sequence). The CDR3 protein is CASSLRGQGASQTQYF. CDR3 nucleotide sequence: TGTGCCAGCAGCCTACGAGGACAGGGGGCGAGCCAGACCCAGTACTTC.

In this sample, this clonotype turned up many times. The chain joins TRBV24-1 to TRBJ1-1; TRBD1 might be the D (6 bases). Deletions cut 2 bases from V and 3 bases from J, with 9 bases between. This CDR3 has 14 residues. Germline V lookup: CDR1 KGHDR, CDR2 SFDVKD. The chain's CDR3 is CATSDSTGHTEAFF. In DNA, the CDR3 is TGTGCCACCAGTGATTCTACAGGGCACACTGAAGCTTTCTTT.

This clonotype was counted many times. The rearrangement joins TRBV20-1 to TRBJ2-2, with a tentative D call TRBD1 (6 bases). This CDR3 region has 16 residues. Germline V gene data show CDR1 as DFQATT and CDR2 as SNEGSKA (reference sequence). Trimming shortened V by 0 bases and J by 1 base, and 12 bases separated the two germline ends. The CDR3 DNA follows: TGCAGTGCTAGAGAAACAGGGAATCGGAACACCGGGGAGCTGTTTTTT. It translates to CSARETGNRNTGELFF.

In its sample, this clonotype was seen a few times. The chain is built from TRBV5-1 and TRBJ2-1; possible D gene TRBD2, 5 bases. The V end lost 1 base, the J end lost 5 bases, and 10 bases lay between the germline ends. The V gene's germline CDR1 is SGHRS and CDR2 YFSETQ. The CDR3 covers 14 residues. The CDR3 DNA reads as TGCGCCAGCAGCTTGTATTTGCGGGACAATGAGCAGTTCTTC. This gives the protein CASSLYLRDNEQFF. The full variable domain, completed using reference TRBV5-1 and TRBJ2-1, is KAGVTQTPRYLIKTRGQQVTLSCSPISGHRSVSWYQQTPGQGLQFLFEYFSETQRNKGNFPGRFSGRQFSNSRSEMNVSTLELGDSALYLCASSLYLRDNEQFFGPGTRLTVL.

This chain connects TRBV5-1 to TRBJ2-1; TRBD2 aligns across 11 bases. CDR3 length: 16 amino acids. Germline CDR1 is SGHRS and CDR2 is YFSETQ. The CDR3 reads CASTSGILSSYNEQFF. The CDR3 DNA reads as TGCGCGTCGACTAGCGGGATATTGAGCTCCTACAATGAGCAGTTCTTC.

This clonotype came up many times. The V gene is TRBV7-2, the J gene TRBJ2-5, with TRBD2 as a possible D gene (5 bases). V lost 5 bases and J 2 bases, leaving 9 bases between the germline ends. Germline values: CDR1 SGHTA, CDR2 FQGNSA. CDR3 length: 13 amino acids. CDR3 amino acids: CASSRTDQETQYF. CDR3 in DNA: TGTGCCAGCAGCCGGACTGATCAAGAGACCCAGTACTTC.

This clonotype has ten or more counts. The chain combines TRBV29-1 with TRBJ1-1, with TRBD1 identical over 9 bases. J was trimmed by 4 bases and V by 6 bases; bases with no gene match: 6. Germline loops: CDR1 SQVTM, CDR2 ANQGSEA. The CDR3 totals 13 residues. This chain's CDR3 is CSVPDRGSTEAFF. The CDR3 DNA follows: TGCAGCGTCCCGGACAGGGGTTCCACTGAAGCTTTCTTT.

In its sample, this clonotype was seen many times. The rearrangement joins TRBV11-2 to TRBJ2-1, with 13 nucleotides matching TRBD2. CDR1 and CDR2 from the germline V gene are SGHAT and FQNNGV. V was clipped by 3 bases and J by 7 bases; unmatched bases: 3. The CDR3 spans 15 residues. The CDR3 region has the DNA TGTGCCAGCAGCTTCGGGACTAGCGGGATAAATGAGCAGTTCTTC. The encoded protein is CASSFGTSGINEQFF.

This clonotype was seen many times. The V gene is TRBV28, the J gene TRBJ2-7; 8 bases align to TRBD1. V shed 5 bases and J 0 bases; nucleotides not matched to a gene: 6. This CDR3 has 15 residues. Germline V CDR1 and CDR2: MDHEN, SYDVKM. The CDR3 DNA reads TGTGCCAGCAGTGCGGACAGGGCTCACTCCTACGAGCAGTACTTC. Translating it yields CASSADRAHSYEQYF. Together with reference TRBV28 and TRBJ2-7, the CDR3 gives the full variable domain: DVKVTQSSRYLVKRTGEKVFLECVQDMDHENMFWYRQDPGLGLRLIYFSYDVKMKEKGDIPEGYSVSREKKERFSLILESASTNQTSMYLCASSADRAHSYEQYFGPGTRLTVT.

This clonotype was picked up many times. This chain connects TRBV6-5 to TRBJ1-5; 8 positions match TRBD1. The ends lost 8 bases at V and 6 bases at J; junction bases unmatched: 9. The CDR3 runs to 14 residues. Germline values: CDR1 MNHEY, CDR2 SVGAGI. The CDR3 is CASADRGGAQPQHF. CDR3 DNA: TGTGCCAGCGCCGACAGGGGAGGTGCTCAGCCCCAGCATTTT.

Comment on this clonotype: A read error may produce the germline difference seen at one junction end. The V and J genes are TRBV7-9 and TRBJ1-2, with 9 bases that match TRBD1. CDR3 length: 12 amino acids. CDR1 is SEHNR and CDR2 is FQNEAQ in the germline V gene (reference sequence). The CDR3 bases are TGTGCCACGTCCACAGGGGGCGATGGCCACACCTTC. It yields the protein CATSTGGDGHTF. The full variable domain, in which reference TRBV7-9 and TRBJ1-2 provide the parts outside the CDR3, is DTGVSQNPRHKITKRGQNVTFRCDPISEHNRLYWYRQTLGQGPEFLTYFQNEAQLEKSRLLSDRFSAERPKGSFSTLEIQRTEQGDSAMYLCATSTGGDGHTFGSGTRLTVV.

This clonotype was found many times. The chain combines TRBV20-1 with TRBJ2-1; 10 nucleotides line up with TRBD1. CDR1 DFQATT and CDR2 SNEGSKA come from the germline V gene (reference sequence). The trim removed 5 bases at V and 6 bases at J, leaving 13 bases unmatched. This CDR3 contains 16 residues. The CDR3 region is CSAGGDRGMDFNEQFF. The CDR3 nucleotides read TGCAGTGCTGGTGGGGACAGGGGTATGGATTTCAATGAGCAGTTCTTC.

This clonotype has ten or more counts. This rearrangement joins TRBV7-2 to TRBJ1-1, with a tentative D call TRBD1 (6 bases). The length of the CDR3 is 16 residues. Germline V lookup: CDR1 SGHTA, CDR2 FQGNSA. V gave up 2 bases and J gave up 0 bases, with 13 bases separating them. The CDR3 nucleotides read TGTGCCAGCAGCTTAAGGGGGGTTAGAGTGAACACTGAAGCTTTCTTT. Its protein product is CASSLRGVRVNTEAFF.

This clonotype has a count of ten or more. The V call is TRBV7-2, the J call TRBJ2-3, with 14 bases fitting TRBD2. This CDR3 has 20 residues. Germline lookup yields CDR1 SGHTA and CDR2 FQGNSA. V was clipped by 2 bases and J by 7 bases; unmatched bases: 17. The CDR3 spells CASSLYGGGTSGGGLNTQYF. DNA for the CDR3: TGTGCCAGCAGCTTATACGGGGGGGGGACTAGCGGGGGAGGTTTGAATACGCAGTATTTT. The whole variable domain, remainder taken from reference TRBV7-2 and TRBJ2-3, is GAGVSQSPSNKVTEKGKDVELRCDPISGHTALYWYRQSLGQGLEFLIYFQGNSAPDKSGLPSDRFSAERTGGSVSTLTIQRTQQEDSAVYLCASSLYGGGTSGGGLNTQYFGPGTRLTVL.

This clonotype has at least ten counts. The chain recombines TRBV19 with TRBJ2-7, with TRBD2 identical over 12 bases. CDR1 is LNHDA, CDR2 SQIVND, per germline (reference sequence). CDR3 size: 18 residues. Germline trimming cut 3 bases from V and 0 bases from J; bases unmatched to any gene: 9. In nucleotides, the CDR3 is TGTGCCAGTAGTATTGCCCACGGACTAGCGGGACTCTCCTACGAGCAGTACTTC. Its protein is CASSIAHGLAGLSYEQYF.

The chain is built from TRBV12-3 or TRBV12-4 and TRBJ2-1; D is uncertain. Trimming took off 4 bases at V and 14 bases at J, with 15 bases between the two ends. This CDR3 is built from 12 residues. DNA of the CDR3: TGTGCCAGCAGTTCCTGGGCCGCTGGAGAGTTCTTC. As protein: CASSSWAAGEFF.

This clonotype was picked up many times. The genes are TRBV7-8 and TRBJ1-4; the D gene is possibly TRBD1 (6 bases). Trimming took off 5 bases at V and 3 bases at J, with 10 bases between the two ends. There are 14 residues in the CDR3. Germline loops: CDR1 SGHVS, CDR2 FQNEAQ. The CDR3, as DNA: TGTGCCAGCAGCCCAGGGGTTCCTAATGAAAAACTGTTTTTT. Protein sequence: CASSPGVPNEKLFF.